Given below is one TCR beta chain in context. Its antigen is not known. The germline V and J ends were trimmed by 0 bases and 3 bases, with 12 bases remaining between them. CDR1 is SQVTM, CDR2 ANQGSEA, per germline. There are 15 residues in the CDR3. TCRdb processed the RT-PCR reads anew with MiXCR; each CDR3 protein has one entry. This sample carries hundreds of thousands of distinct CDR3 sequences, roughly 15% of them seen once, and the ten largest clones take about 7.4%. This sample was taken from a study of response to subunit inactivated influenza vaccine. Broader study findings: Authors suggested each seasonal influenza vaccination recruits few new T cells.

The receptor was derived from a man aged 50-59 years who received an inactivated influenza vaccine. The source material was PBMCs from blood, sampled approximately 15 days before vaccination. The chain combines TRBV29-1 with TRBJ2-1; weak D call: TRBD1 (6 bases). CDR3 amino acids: CSVEDRTGYYNEQFF. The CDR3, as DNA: TGCAGCGTTGAAGATCGAACAGGGTACTACAATGAGCAGTTCTTC.